Listed below are T cell receptor beta chains from one sample, sequenced in a study of T cells in Graves' hyperthyroidism and ophthalmopathy. TCRdb reprocessed the multiplex PCR reads via MiXCR and lists one record per CDR3 protein. The sample consists of over 700,000 distinct CDR3 sequences, over 15% of them appearing once. The material sequenced was blood. Receptors were obtained from a woman aged 45-59 years with Graves' hyperthyroidism that later progressed to Graves' ophthalmopathy. Each CDR3 is given with its conserved first and last residue.

length	V	J	CDR3
16	TRBV6-5	TRBJ2-7	CASSYYLGTSSGEQYF
15	TRBV12-3/TRBV12-4	TRBJ1-4	CASSNSTGGGEKLFF
14	TRBV6-1	TRBJ2-5	CASSPRERVGTQYF
16	TRBV15	TRBJ2-1	CATSRFPGQPNNEQFF
16	TRBV14	TRBJ2-1	CASSQDPSGPYNEQFF
15	TRBV9	TRBJ2-5	CASSDRQGAGETQYF
13	TRBV27	TRBJ1-2	CASRTGSSGGYTF
13	TRBV10-3	TRBJ1-1	CAIMDGMNTEAFF
14	TRBV5-1	TRBJ2-2	CASSSGQATGELFF
16	TRBV20-1	TRBJ2-3	CSARENSLTNTDTQYF
16	TRBV6-2/TRBV6-3	TRBJ2-1	CASTPQGRGGHNEQFF
16	TRBV18	TRBJ1-2	CASSPTRAGTVYGYTF
12	TRBV7-6	TRBJ2-5	CASSLVAETQYF
12	TRBV29-1	TRBJ1-4	CSVRTGREKLFF
14	TRBV7-9	TRBJ2-2	CASSYGGSTGELFF
14	TRBV2	TRBJ1-5	CASGGRVSNQPQHF
14	TRBV20-1	TRBJ2-2	CSASRDRSTGELFF
14	TRBV18	TRBJ1-6	CASSPRDSNSPLHF
16	TRBV12-3/TRBV12-4	TRBJ1-6	CASTRGRGQGNSPLHF
17	TRBV29-1	TRBJ2-2	CSVEGVGGGAWTGELFF
12	TRBV18	TRBJ2-3	CASSPLDDTQYF
12	TRBV11-1	TRBJ1-2	CASSLAGGPNTF
18	TRBV5-1	TRBJ2-3	CASSSRLGLAGDTDTQYF
15	TRBV11-2	TRBJ2-7	CASSQRGGITYEQYF
14	TRBV11-2	TRBJ2-1	CASSFGGGGNEQFF
13	TRBV19	TRBJ1-2	CASSDRDYYGYTF
14	TRBV28	TRBJ1-1	CASGAQGPYTEAFF
18	TRBV6-5	TRBJ2-4	CASSNRQGASLAKNIQYF
15	TRBV3-1	TRBJ1-2	CASSQDPGNNYGYTF
14	TRBV7-9	TRBJ1-5	CASSLAAGAQPQHF
17	TRBV5-5	TRBJ2-3	CASSYNRGTLRTDTQYF
15	TRBV6-2/TRBV6-3	TRBJ1-1	CASSHPWTGAPEAFF
15	TRBV15	TRBJ1-3	CATSRDPGDGNTIYF
14	TRBV6-1	TRBJ1-1	CAGSEVGGGTEAFF
13	TRBV29-1	TRBJ1-2	CSVEETGGGGYTF
15	TRBV20-1	TRBJ1-5	CSVRDRGRRNQPQHF
13	TRBV20-1	TRBJ1-1	CSALSDSHTEAFF
16	TRBV11-2	TRBJ2-3	CASRTGGLWGTDTQYF
17	TRBV6-5	TRBJ1-5	CASSYTQPGTGGKPQHF
12	TRBV19	TRBJ2-1	CASSGLYNEQSF
15	TRBV6-1	TRBJ2-1	CASSLRGSPYNEQFF
19	TRBV7-2	TRBJ2-2	CASSFPVASGYSNTGELFF
12	TRBV12-3/TRBV12-4	TRBJ2-7	CARDSYSYEQYF
15	TRBV25-1	TRBJ1-2	CASSQLNQGVYGYTF
13	TRBV18	TRBJ1-1	CASSGQGDTEAFF
15	TRBV7-9	TRBJ1-2	CASSLRGAITTGYTF
13	TRBV20-1	TRBJ1-5	CSAREPGNQPQHF
16	TRBV25-1	TRBJ2-7	CASSEYGQGHSYEQYF
12	TRBV3-1	TRBJ1-4	CASSRLDEKLFF
12	TRBV18	TRBJ1-1	CASSQTGLEAFF
11	TRBV2	TRBJ1-1	CASAQGFEAFF
13	TRBV6-1	TRBJ1-1	CASSETYATEAFF
17	TRBV3-1	TRBJ2-5	CASTSGADAKYQETQYF
13	TRBV7-2	TRBJ2-1	CASSWDRYNEQFF